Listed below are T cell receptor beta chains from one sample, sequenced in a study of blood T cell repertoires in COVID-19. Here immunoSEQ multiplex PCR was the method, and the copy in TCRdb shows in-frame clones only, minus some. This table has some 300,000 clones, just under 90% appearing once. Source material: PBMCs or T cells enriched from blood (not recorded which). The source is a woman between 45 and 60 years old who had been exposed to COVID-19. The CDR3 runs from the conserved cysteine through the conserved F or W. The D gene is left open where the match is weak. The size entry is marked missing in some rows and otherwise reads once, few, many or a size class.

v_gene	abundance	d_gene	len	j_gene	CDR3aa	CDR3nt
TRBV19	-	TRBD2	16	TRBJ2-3	CASSISILAGPDTQYF	TGTGCCAGTAGTATATCAATCCTAGCGGGGCCAGATACGCAGTATTTT
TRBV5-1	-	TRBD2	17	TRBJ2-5	CASSLRTSGVSQETQYF	TGCGCCAGCAGCTTACGGACTAGCGGGGTTTCCCAAGAGACCCAGTACTTC
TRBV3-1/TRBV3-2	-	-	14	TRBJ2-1	CASSQALNYNEQFF	TGTGCCAGCAGCCAAGCTCTAAATTACAATGAGCAGTTCTTC
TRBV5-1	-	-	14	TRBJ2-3	CASSWGTSTDTQYF	TGCGCCAGCAGCTGGGGGACTAGCACAGATACGCAGTATTTT
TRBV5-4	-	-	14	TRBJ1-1	CASGTGVHGTEAFF	TGTGCCAGCGGGACGGGGGTCCATGGCACTGAAGCTTTCTTT
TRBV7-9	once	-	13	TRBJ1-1	CASSLNRNTEAFF	TGTGCCAGCAGCTTAAACAGGAACACTGAAGCTTTCTTT
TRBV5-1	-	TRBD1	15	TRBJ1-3	CASSVGQALGNTIYF	TGCGCCAGCAGCGTCGGACAGGCACTGGGAAACACCATATATTTT
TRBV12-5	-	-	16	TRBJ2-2	CASGRTTTGYTGELFF	TGTGCTAGTGGCCGAACAACAACAGGGTACACCGGGGAGCTGTTTTTT
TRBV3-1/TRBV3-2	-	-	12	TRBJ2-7	CASSQDYNEQYF	TGTGCCAGCAGCCAAGATTACAACGAGCAGTACTTC
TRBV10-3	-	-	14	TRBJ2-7	CAIQEDRGTYEQYF	TGTGCCATCCAGGAGGACAGAGGAACCTACGAGCAGTACTTC
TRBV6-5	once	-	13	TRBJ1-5	CASSRQGSQPQHF	TGTGCCAGCAGCCGGCAGGGTTCTCAGCCCCAGCATTTT
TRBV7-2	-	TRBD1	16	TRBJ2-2	CASSLDRTGGHGELFF	TGTGCCAGCAGCTTAGATAGGACAGGGGGTCACGGGGAGCTGTTTTTT
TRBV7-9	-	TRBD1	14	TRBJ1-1	CASRRQGANTEAFF	TGTGCCAGCAGGCGACAGGGGGCGAACACTGAAGCTTTCTTT
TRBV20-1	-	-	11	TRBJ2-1	CSASGMAEQFF	TGCAGTGCTAGTGGGATGGCGGAACAGTTCTTC
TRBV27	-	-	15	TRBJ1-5	CASSPWEFYNQPQHF	TGTGCCAGCAGTCCCTGGGAGTTCTACAATCAGCCCCAGCATTTT
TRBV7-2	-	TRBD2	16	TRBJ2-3	CASSLGYSGGKDTQYF	TGTGCCAGCAGCTTAGGTTATAGCGGGGGTAAAGATACGCAGTATTTT
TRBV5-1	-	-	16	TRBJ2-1	CASSQTSTSSYNEQFF	TGCGCCAGCAGCCAAACTAGCACAAGCTCCTACAATGAGCAGTTCTTC
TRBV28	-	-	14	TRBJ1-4	CASRLDSGREKLFF	TGTGCCAGCAGGCTGGACTCCGGCAGGGAAAAACTGTTTTTT
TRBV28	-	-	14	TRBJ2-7	CASSGSDSRDEQYF	TGTGCCAGCAGTGGGTCGGACAGTCGGGACGAGCAGTACTTC
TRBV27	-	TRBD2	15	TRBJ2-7	CASRRTSGGAEVQYF	TGTGCCAGCAGACGGACTAGCGGGGGGGCCGAGGTGCAGTACTTC
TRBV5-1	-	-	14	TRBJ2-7	CASSSGTDPYEQYF	TGCGCCAGCAGCTCCGGAACAGACCCTTACGAGCAGTACTTC
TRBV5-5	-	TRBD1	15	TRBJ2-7	CASSLTGTANYEQYF	TGTGCCAGCAGCTTGACCGGGACAGCGAACTACGAGCAGTACTTC
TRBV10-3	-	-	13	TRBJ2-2	CAIGLPNTGELFF	TGTGCCATCGGCCTCCCGAACACCGGGGAGCTGTTTTTT
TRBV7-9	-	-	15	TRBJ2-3	CASSSPEGITDTQYF	TGTGCCAGCAGCTCCCCGGAGGGAATCACAGATACGCAGTATTTT
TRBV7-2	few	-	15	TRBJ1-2	CASSFGAAISGGYTF	TGTGCCAGCAGCTTCGGTGCGGCAATCTCAGGGGGCTACACCTTC
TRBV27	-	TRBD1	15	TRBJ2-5	CASSFWTGGQETQYF	TGTGCCAGCAGTTTCTGGACAGGGGGCCAAGAGACCCAGTACTTC
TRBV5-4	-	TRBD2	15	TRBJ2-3	CASSLDGGAPDTQYF	TGTGCCAGCAGCTTGGACGGGGGGGCCCCAGATACGCAGTATTTT
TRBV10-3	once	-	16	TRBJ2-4	CAISESETLAKNIQYF	TGTGCCATCAGTGAGTCTGAGACTTTAGCCAAAAACATTCAGTACTTC
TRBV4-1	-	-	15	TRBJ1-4	CASRRRSGSGEKLFF	TGCGCCAGCAGACGAAGATCGGGGTCGGGTGAAAAACTGTTTTTT
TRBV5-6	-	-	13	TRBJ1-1	CASSNRVNTEAFF	TGTGCCAGCAGCAACAGGGTAAACACTGAAGCTTTCTTT
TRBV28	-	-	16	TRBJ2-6	CASSFNRYSGANVLTF	TGTGCCAGCAGTTTCAACAGATACTCTGGGGCCAACGTCCTGACTTTC
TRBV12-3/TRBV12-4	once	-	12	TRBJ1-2	CASSPRNYGYTF	TGTGCCAGCAGCCCCCGGAACTATGGCTACACCTTC
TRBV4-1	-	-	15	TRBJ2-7	CASSQVAGITYEQYF	TGCGCCAGCAGCCAAGTGGCGGGGATTACCTACGAGCAGTACTTC
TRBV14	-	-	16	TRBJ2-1	CASSQDRRATRNEQFF	TGTGCCAGCAGCCAAGATCGGAGGGCTACAAGGAATGAGCAGTTCTTC
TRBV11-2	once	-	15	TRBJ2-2	CASSLEGTPTGELFF	TGTGCCAGCAGCTTAGAGGGGACTCCCACCGGGGAGCTGTTTTTT
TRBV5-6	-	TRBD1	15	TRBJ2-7	CASSRVYGTGGEQYF	TGTGCCAGCAGCCGTGTCTACGGGACAGGTGGCGAGCAGTACTTC
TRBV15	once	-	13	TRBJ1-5	CATSMRGNQPQHF	TGTGCCACCAGCATGAGAGGCAATCAGCCCCAGCATTTT
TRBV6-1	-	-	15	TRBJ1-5	CASSEGPGEGQPQHF	TGTGCCAGCAGTGAAGGCCCAGGGGAAGGACAGCCCCAGCATTTT
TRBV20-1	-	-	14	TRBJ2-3	CSASQGGRTDTQYF	TGCAGTGCTAGTCAGGGGGGTCGTACAGATACGCAGTATTTT
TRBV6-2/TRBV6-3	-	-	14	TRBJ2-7	CASSAASIGGEQYF	TGTGCCAGCAGTGCCGCCTCTATCGGAGGAGAGCAGTACTTC
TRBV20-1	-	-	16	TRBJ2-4	CSASLVRDQAKNIQYF	TGCAGTGCTAGTCTCGTCAGGGATCAAGCCAAAAACATTCAGTACTTC
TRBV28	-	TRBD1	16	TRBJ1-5	CASRPRTGGGNQPQHF	TGTGCCAGCAGACCTCGGACAGGGGGCGGCAATCAGCCCCAGCATTTT
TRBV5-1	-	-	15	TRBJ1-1	CASSLVGDKNTEAFF	TGCGCCAGCAGCTTGGTGGGGGACAAGAACACTGAAGCTTTCTTT
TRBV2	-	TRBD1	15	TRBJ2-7	CASSRQGQSVHEQYF	TGTGCCAGCAGTAGACAGGGCCAATCTGTCCACGAGCAGTACTTC
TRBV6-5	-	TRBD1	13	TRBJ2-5	CASRDRVSETQYF	TGTGCCAGCAGAGACAGGGTTTCGGAGACCCAGTACTTC
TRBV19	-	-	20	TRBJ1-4	CASSMFRSGLRTSANEKLFF	TGTGCCAGTAGTATGTTTCGTTCAGGGCTCCGAACGTCTGCTAATGAAAAACTGTTTTTT
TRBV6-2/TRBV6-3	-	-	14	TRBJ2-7	CASSYSSRGREQYF	TGTGCCAGCAGTTACTCGAGCAGGGGGAGGGAGCAGTACTTC
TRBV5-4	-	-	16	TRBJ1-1	CASSSRDSRLNTEAFF	TGTGCCAGCAGCTCCCGCGACAGCCGCCTGAACACTGAAGCTTTCTTT
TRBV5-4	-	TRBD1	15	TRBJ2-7	CASSLVGQGVYEQYF	TGTGCCAGCAGCTTGGTGGGACAGGGGGTCTACGAGCAGTACTTC
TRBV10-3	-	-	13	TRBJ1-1	CAISDGVNTEAFF	TGTGCCATCAGTGACGGAGTGAACACTGAAGCTTTCTTT
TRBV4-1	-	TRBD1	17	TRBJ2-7	CASSQDILGDRGYEQYF	TGCGCCAGCAGCCAAGACATTCTGGGGGACAGGGGGTACGAGCAGTACTTC